These 2 T cell receptor beta chains came from one sample sequenced in a study of T cells after yellow fever vaccination. TCRdb passed the 5' RACE reads through MiXCR, listing each CDR3 protein once. The profile shows fewer than 400,000 distinct CDR3 sequences, about 10% of them singletons. The sample here was CD4+ T cells sorted from PBMCs, taken 45 days after the yellow fever booster vaccination. All receptors come from a man between 18 and 35 years old who received the YFV17D yellow fever vaccine.

The gene calls are TRBV6-2 or TRBV6-3 and TRBJ1-5; no clear D. The CDR3 length is 13 residues. The germline gives CDR1 MNHEY, CDR2 SVGEGT. The germline V and J ends were trimmed by 6 bases and 11 bases, with 17 bases remaining between them. CDR3 coding DNA: TGTGCCAGCAGCTCCGGCAGCTGGTCGGCCCAGCATTTT. Translating it yields CASSSGSWSAQHF.

At least ten counts were recorded for this clonotype. The rearrangement joins TRBV5-1 to TRBJ2-5; possible D gene TRBD1, 5 bases. Germline assignment: CDR1 SGHRS and CDR2 YFSETQ. The V end was cut by 4 bases, the J end by 5 bases, with 12 bases between. The CDR3 consists of 13 residues. The CDR3, as DNA: TGCGCCAGCAGCGGCAGATGGGGCGAGACCCAGTACTTC. The encoded protein is CASSGRWGETQYF.